The next 18 T cell receptor beta chains were all read from a single sample in a study of immune characterization of retroperitoneal liposarcoma. Using its own MiXCR run on the PCR reads, TCRdb lists one record per CDR3 protein. The sample holds approximately 2,000 distinct CDR3 sequences, around 43% seen once. The material sequenced was tumor tissue. The receptors here all came from a male donor with retroperitoneal liposarcoma.

This clonotype is categorized as medium-sized (0.01 to 0.1%). The J gene is TRBJ2-1, the V gene TRBV6-1; D possibly corresponds to TRBD1 (5 bases). The DNA end is a closer match to TRBJ2-7, so the J assignment may be wrong. Germline V gives CDR1 MNHNS, CDR2 SASEGT. The CDR3 sequence is 13 residues long. As DNA, the CDR3 is TGTGCCAGCGGATCAGGGCCACACAATGAGCAGTACTTC. Residues: CASGSGPHNEQYF.

This clonotype was seen a handful of times. CDR3 DNA sequence: TGTGCCAGCAGCTCCACGATCTCCGAGCAGTACTTC. Its protein is CASSSTISEQYF. This chain links TRBV7-6 with TRBJ2-1; D remains unclear. The J call is in doubt because the DNA end fits TRBJ2-7 better. The CDR3 has 12 residues. Germline V gene data show CDR1 as SGHVS and CDR2 as FNYEAQ.

The chain combines TRBV6-4 with TRBJ2-1, with a weak D call TRBD2 (6 bases). In germline, CDR1 is MRHNA, CDR2 SNTAGT. Trimming removed 2 bases at V and 9 bases at J, with 17 bases between. The CDR3 loop spans 15 amino acids. This chain's CDR3 is CASSDGDSEAAEQFF. As DNA, the CDR3 is TGTGCCAGCAGTGACGGGGACTCTGAAGCGGCTGAGCAGTTCTTC.

In its sample, this clonotype ranks as large. The genes are TRBV7-6 and TRBJ2-1; unclear D gene. V was cut by 1 base and J by 8 bases, with 18 bases left in between. Germline loops: CDR1 SGHVS, CDR2 FNYEAQ. There are 16 residues in the CDR3. For the CDR3, the DNA is TGTGCCAGCAGCTTAGGCCCCACCCAGGATGGCTATGAGCAGTTCTTC. This translates into CASSLGPTQDGYEQFF.

In this sample, this clonotype turned up a few times. This chain uses TRBV12-3 or TRBV12-4 with TRBJ2-5; D not resolved. The CDR3 sequence is 13 residues long. V was cut by 2 bases and J by 1 base, with 5 bases left in between. CDR3 coding DNA: TGTGCCAGCAGTTTAAGCCCCCAAGAGACCCAGTACTTC. As protein: CASSLSPQETQYF.

The chain joins TRBV6-1 to TRBJ2-1; possibly TRBD1 for D (6 bases). The CDR3 spans 16 residues. V was trimmed by 6 bases and J by 10 bases, leaving 25 bases between them. Per the germline V gene, CDR1 is MNHNS and CDR2 is SASEGT. The CDR3 here is CASSLRTATILNEQFF. CDR3 DNA: TGTGCCAGCAGCCTCCGGACAGCGACCATCCTGAACGAGCAGTTCTTC.

Judged by abundance, this clonotype is large (0.1 to 1%). The chain uses TRBV6-1 and TRBJ2-1, with TRBD1 as a possible D gene (5 bases). The J call may be faulty, since TRBJ2-7 better matches the DNA end. CDR3 size: 15 residues. CDR1 is MNHNS, CDR2 SASEGT, per germline. The CDR3 loop is CASSALEGVPYEQYF. CDR3 DNA: TGTGCCAGCAGTGCCTTAGAAGGGGTCCCCTACGAGCAGTACTTC.

This clonotype was detected only once. The chain is built from TRBV6-1 and TRBJ2-3; 7 bases align to TRBD1. J lost 3 bases, V lost 9 bases, and 9 bases had no gene match. Germline V gives CDR1 MNHNS, CDR2 SASEGT. CDR3 length: 14 residues. CDR3 nucleotides: TGTGCCAGTACCCCAGGGGGTGATACAGATACGCAGTATTTT. It is translated as CASTPGGDTDTQYF.

Worth noting for this clonotype: A much larger clone differs by one base, so this may be a read error. The V gene is TRBV6-5, the J gene TRBJ2-1; TRBD1 might be the D (6 bases). The germline V and J ends were trimmed by 2 bases and 13 bases, with 15 bases remaining between them. The germline CDR1 and CDR2 sequences are MNHEY and SVGAGI. The CDR3 has 13 amino acids. DNA of the CDR3: TGTGCCAGCAGTTACGTCAGGGGTGAGACCCAGTTCTTC. As protein: CASSYVRGETQFF.

V gene TRBV7-6 combines with J gene TRBJ2-1; unclear D gene. This CDR3 region has 15 residues. Germline V lookup: CDR1 SGHVS, CDR2 FNYEAQ. The V gene lost 2 bases and the J gene lost 0 bases, with 8 bases spanning the gap. The DNA of the CDR3 is TGTGCCAGCAGCTTAATCGTCCCCTCCTACAATGAGCAGTTCTTC. It yields the protein CASSLIVPSYNEQFF.

The rearrangement joins TRBV12-3 or TRBV12-4 to TRBJ2-1; D might be TRBD1 or TRBD2, each matching 5 bases. The J call may be in error: the DNA end matches TRBJ2-5 better. The CDR3 consists of 16 residues. Written as DNA, the CDR3 is TGTGCCAGCAGTTTAGCCCCCGGGGCCGGTGGAGAGACCCAGTACTTC. Translating it yields CASSLAPGAGGETQYF.

The CDR3 sequence: CASRPLAGGSYNEQFF. CDR3 nucleotides: TGTGCCAGCAGGCCTTTGGCGGGAGGATCCTACAATGAGCAGTTCTTC. This sequence joins TRBV12-3 or TRBV12-4 and TRBJ2-1; the match to TRBD2 covers 8 bases. V dropped 6 bases and J dropped 1; count of bases not matched to a gene: 8. The CDR3 loop spans 16 amino acids.

The V and J genes are TRBV6-1 and TRBJ2-1; maybe TRBD1 (5 bases). CDR3 length: 11 residues. CDR1 is MNHNS and CDR2 is SASEGT in the germline V gene. The V and J ends lost 7 bases and 10 bases respectively, with 11 bases between them. The CDR3 loop reads CASIREGEQFF. The CDR3 region has the DNA TGTGCCAGCATCAGGGAAGGGGAGCAGTTCTTC.

The chain recombines TRBV6-6 with TRBJ2-5, with D possibly matching TRBD2 (5 bases). Gene TRBJ2-1 matches the end of the DNA better, so the J call may be wrong. From germline, CDR1 is MNHNY and CDR2 SVGAGI (reference sequence). The CDR3 runs 19 residues. The CDR3 DNA sequence: TGTGCCAGCAGTTACCCAGGACTTCCCACAAGCGACCTAGTAGATGAGCAGTTCTTC. It yields the protein CASSYPGLPTSDLVDEQFF.

This rearrangement joins TRBV6-1 to TRBJ2-1; TRBD2 aligns across 7 bases. The V gene end was trimmed by 10 bases and the J gene end by 10 bases; junction bases not matched to a gene: 10. Germline V CDR1 and CDR2: MNHNS, SASEGT. The CDR3 is 12 amino acids. The CDR3 sequence: CATMRGRSEQFF. CDR3 sequence (DNA): TGTGCCACAATGCGGGGGAGAAGCGAGCAGTTCTTC.

This chain links TRBV7-8 with TRBJ2-3; D unclear. The end of the DNA is better explained by TRBJ2-7, so the J call may be wrong. CDR1 and CDR2 from the germline V gene are SGHVS and FQNEAQ. CDR3 size: 14 residues. CDR3 sequence reads: CASSLLATGYEQYF. CDR3 DNA: TGTGCCAGCAGCTTACTGGCAACTGGCTACGAGCAGTACTTC.

The sample holds a few counts of this clonotype. V gene TRBV6-1 combines with J gene TRBJ2-1; no clear D gene. The J call may be mistaken, given a closer DNA end match to TRBJ2-5. The CDR3 contains 13 residues. CDR1 is MNHNS, CDR2 SASEGT, per germline. The CDR3 loop is CASSSSHGETQYF. The CDR3 bases are TGTGCCAGCAGCAGTAGCCATGGGGAGACCCAGTACTTC.

The V gene is TRBV7-2, the J gene TRBJ2-3; 7 bases map to TRBD2. The V gene's germline CDR1 is SGHTA and CDR2 FQGNSA. The CDR3 runs to 13 residues. The CDR3 DNA sequence: TGTGCGTCGGGGGGAATGGTTACAGATACGCAGTATTTT. This codes for CASGGMVTDTQYF.